The 14 T cell receptor beta chains below were found in one sample sequenced in a study of T cell repertoires in cytomegalovirus infection. A single record per CDR3 protein comes from TCRdb applying MiXCR to the reads. In the table there are roughly 250,000 distinct CDR3 sequences, over 20% of which are singletons. Sequenced: CD8+ T cells from PBMCs. These TCRs come from a human donor in good health (CMV status not recorded). Some clones in this sample may be carry-over from other donors' samples.

This clonotype occurred a few times. The rearrangement uses TRBV20-1 and TRBJ2-7; 7 nucleotides line up with TRBD1. V lost 0 bases, J lost 0 bases, and 5 bases stayed unmatched. CDR3 length equals 15 residues. CDR1 is DFQATT, CDR2 SNEGSKA, per germline (reference sequence). CDR3 sequence reads: CSARDPGTASYEQYF. The CDR3 nucleotides are TGCAGTGCTAGAGATCCAGGGACAGCCTCCTACGAGCAGTACTTC.

The chain is built from TRBV2 and TRBJ2-1, with 10 nucleotides matching TRBD1. V trimming: 7 bases; J trimming: 7 bases; junction bases outside the gene matches: 10. Germline CDR1 is SNHLY and CDR2 is FYNNEI. The CDR3 is 15 residues long. In nucleotides, the CDR3 is TGTGCCAGCACCACGGACAGGGGGATCGGGAATGAGCAGTTCTTC. It is translated as CASTTDRGIGNEQFF.

This clonotype appeared many times. This chain uses TRBV7-9 with TRBJ1-5; no definite D call. V dropped 5 bases and J dropped 5 bases, with 16 bases sitting between them. CDR3 size: 15 residues. Germline V gene lookup returns CDR1 SEHNR and CDR2 FQNEAQ (reference sequence). CDR3 amino acids: CASSIGSLVDQPQHF. The CDR3 coding sequence is TGTGCCAGCAGCATAGGGAGTTTGGTTGATCAGCCCCAGCATTTT.

CDR3: CASSLVTGGGDEQFF. CDR3 nucleotides: TGTGCCAGCAGTTTAGTTACGGGGGGAGGCGATGAGCAGTTCTTC. The chain links TRBV28 to TRBJ2-1; 7 nucleotides agree with TRBD2. J gave up 8 bases and V 2 bases, and 9 bases lay outside the gene matches. Germline V gives CDR1 MDHEN, CDR2 SYDVKM. The CDR3 runs 15 residues. Variable domain in full (rest from reference TRBV28 and TRBJ2-1): DVKVTQSSRYLVKRTGEKVFLECVQDMDHENMFWYRQDPGLGLRLIYFSYDVKMKEKGDIPEGYSVSREKKERFSLILESASTNQTSMYLCASSLVTGGGDEQFFGPGTRLTVL.

The chain combines TRBV9 with TRBJ2-1; TRBD2 aligns across 13 bases. After removal of 3 bases from V and 4 bases from J, the junction contained 10 bases not matched to a gene. Germline V gene lookup returns CDR1 SGDLS and CDR2 YYNGEE. The CDR3 extends over 18 amino acids. CDR3 nucleotide sequence: TGTGCCAGCAGCGGAATCGGACTAGCGGGGGACCGGTACAATGAGCAGTTCTTC. It codes for CASSGIGLAGDRYNEQFF.

This clonotype occurred many times. The V gene is TRBV5-6, the J gene TRBJ2-5; no clear D gene. Trimming stripped 1 base from V and 5 bases from J, with 12 bases between. Germline lookup yields CDR1 SGHDT and CDR2 YYEEEE. The CDR3 is 14 amino acids. CDR3 sequence: CASSLNDLQETQYF. In nucleotides, the CDR3 is TGTGCCAGCAGCTTGAACGACCTCCAGGAGACCCAGTACTTC.

This clonotype has ten or more counts. The rearrangement links TRBV4-1 to TRBJ1-1, with D possibly being TRBD1 (5 bases). The CDR3 loop spans 14 amino acids. V lost 4 bases, J lost 4 bases, and 13 bases lay in between. Germline CDR1 and CDR2: MGHRA and YSYEKL. CDR3 sequence reads: CASSLDSGGTEAFF. CDR3 DNA: TGCGCCAGCAGCCTAGACTCGGGGGGCACTGAAGCTTTCTTT.

The chain recombines TRBV7-2 with TRBJ2-1; 8 bases line up with TRBD2. The germline V gene encodes CDR1 SGHTA and CDR2 FQGNSA. The CDR3 runs 15 residues. J was trimmed by 6 bases and V by 5 bases; bases with no gene match: 9. CDR3 sequence reads: CASSHRTSPPNEQFF. The CDR3 coding sequence is TGTGCCAGCAGCCATAGGACTAGCCCCCCCAATGAGCAGTTCTTC.

In its sample, this clonotype was seen a few times. CDR3 bases: TGTGCCAGCAGCTTGGGCGCGGGACAGCTTAATCAGCCCCAGCATTTT. It encodes CASSLGAGQLNQPQHF. This chain connects TRBV5-6 to TRBJ1-5; 7 nucleotides match TRBD1. With 0 bases clipped from V and 4 bases from J, the junction kept 7 bases outside the gene matches. This CDR3 spans 16 amino acids. Per germline, CDR1 SGHDT and CDR2 YYEEEE.

This clonotype was recorded many times. The CDR3 here is CASSRSLNEQFF. In DNA, the CDR3 is TGTGCCAGCAGCCGGAGTCTGAATGAGCAGTTCTTC. The genes are TRBV7-9 and TRBJ2-1; no reliable D call. Germline V gives CDR1 SEHNR, CDR2 FQNEAQ (reference sequence). The CDR3 is made up of 12 amino acids. With 5 bases removed from V and 7 bases from J, the gap between germline ends came to 9 bases.

The chain combines TRBV19 with TRBJ1-1; D unclear. The CDR3 spans 14 residues. Between the trimmed V and J ends, which lost 10 bases and 1 base, there was a span of 16 bases. CDR1 LNHDA and CDR2 SQIVND come from the germline V gene (reference sequence). CDR3 residues: CATLSRVSNTEAFF. DNA of the CDR3: TGTGCCACTCTCAGTCGGGTATCGAACACTGAAGCTTTCTTT.

This clonotype was counted only a few times. The V and J genes are TRBV7-9 and TRBJ1-2; 12 bases map to TRBD1. The CDR3 loop spans 16 amino acids. After removal of 4 bases from V and 8 bases from J, the junction contained 11 bases not matched to a gene. CDR1 and CDR2 (germline): SEHNR, FQNEAQ (reference sequence). The CDR3 here is CASSSNWDRGLEGYTF. Written as DNA, the CDR3 is TGTGCCAGCAGCTCAAATTGGGACAGGGGGCTAGAAGGCTACACCTTC.

This clonotype was seen only a few times. The chain carries TRBV3-1 and TRBJ1-5; no firm D call. Trimming shortened V by 2 bases and J by 3 bases, and 11 bases separated the two germline ends. This CDR3 has 15 residues. Germline V gene data show CDR1 as LGHDT and CDR2 as YNNKEL (reference sequence). CDR3 sequence: CASSQQAWNNQPQHF. The CDR3 bases are TGTGCCAGCAGCCAACAGGCATGGAACAATCAGCCCCAGCATTTT.

This clonotype came up many times. The chain uses TRBV11-2 and TRBJ1-5, with D uncertain. V lost 0 bases to trimming and J lost 4 bases, with 4 bases between them. Germline V CDR1 and CDR2: SGHAT, FQNNGV. CDR3 size: 13 residues. The CDR3 sequence: CASSLDWNQPQHF. The DNA for the CDR3 is TGTGCCAGCAGCTTAGACTGGAATCAGCCCCAGCATTTT.